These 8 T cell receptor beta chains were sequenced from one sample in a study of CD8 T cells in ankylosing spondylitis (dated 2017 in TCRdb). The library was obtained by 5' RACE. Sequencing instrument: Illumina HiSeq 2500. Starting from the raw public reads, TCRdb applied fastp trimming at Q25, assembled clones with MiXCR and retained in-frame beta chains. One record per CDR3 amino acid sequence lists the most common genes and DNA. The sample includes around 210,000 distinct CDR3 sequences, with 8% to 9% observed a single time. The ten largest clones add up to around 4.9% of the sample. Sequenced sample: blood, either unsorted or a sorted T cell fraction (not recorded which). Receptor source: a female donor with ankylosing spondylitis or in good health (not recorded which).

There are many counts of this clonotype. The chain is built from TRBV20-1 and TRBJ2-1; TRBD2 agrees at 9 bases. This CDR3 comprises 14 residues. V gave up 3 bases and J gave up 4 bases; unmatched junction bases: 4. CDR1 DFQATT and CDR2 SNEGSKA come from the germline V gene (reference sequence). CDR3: CSARRREGYNEQFF. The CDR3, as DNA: TGCAGTGCTAGGAGGCGGGAGGGGTACAATGAGCAGTTCTTC.

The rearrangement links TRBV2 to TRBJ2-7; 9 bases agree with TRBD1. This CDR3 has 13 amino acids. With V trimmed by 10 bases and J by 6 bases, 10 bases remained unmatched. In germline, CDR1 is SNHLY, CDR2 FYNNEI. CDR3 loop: CATNRQGGAEQYF. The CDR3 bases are TGTGCCACGAATAGACAGGGGGGGGCCGAGCAGTACTTC.

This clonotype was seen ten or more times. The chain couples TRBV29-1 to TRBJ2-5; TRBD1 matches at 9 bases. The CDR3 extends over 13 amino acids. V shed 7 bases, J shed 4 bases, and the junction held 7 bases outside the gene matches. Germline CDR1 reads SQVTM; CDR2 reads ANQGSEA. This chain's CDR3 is CSGVQGAGETQYF. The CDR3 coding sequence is TGCAGCGGGGTACAGGGGGCAGGAGAGACCCAGTACTTC.

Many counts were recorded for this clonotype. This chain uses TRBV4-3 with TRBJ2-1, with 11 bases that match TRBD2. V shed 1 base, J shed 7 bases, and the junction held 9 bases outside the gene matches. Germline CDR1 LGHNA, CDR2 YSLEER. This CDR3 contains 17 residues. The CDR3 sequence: CASSQAGLPSGRNEQFF. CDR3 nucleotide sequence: TGCGCCAGCAGCCAAGCGGGCCTGCCTAGCGGGAGGAATGAGCAGTTCTTC.

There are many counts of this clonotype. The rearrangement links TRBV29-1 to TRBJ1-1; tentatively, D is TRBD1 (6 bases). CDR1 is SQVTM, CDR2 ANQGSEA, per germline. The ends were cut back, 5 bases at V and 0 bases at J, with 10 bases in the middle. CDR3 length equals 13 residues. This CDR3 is CSVFTGLNTEAFF. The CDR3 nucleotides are TGCAGCGTTTTCACAGGGTTGAACACTGAAGCTTTCTTT. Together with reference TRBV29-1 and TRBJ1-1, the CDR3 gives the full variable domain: SAVISQKPSRDICQRGTSLTIQCQVDSQVTMMFWYRQQPGQSLTLIATANQGSEATYESGFVIDKFPISRPNLTFSTLTVSNMSPEDSSIYLCSVFTGLNTEAFFGQGTRLTVV.

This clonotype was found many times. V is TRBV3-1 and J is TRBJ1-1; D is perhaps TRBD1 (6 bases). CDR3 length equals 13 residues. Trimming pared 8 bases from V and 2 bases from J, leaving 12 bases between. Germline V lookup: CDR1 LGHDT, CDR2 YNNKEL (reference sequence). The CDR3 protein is CASGSGDNTEAFF. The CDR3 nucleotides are TGTGCCAGCGGTTCAGGGGATAACACTGAAGCTTTCTTT.

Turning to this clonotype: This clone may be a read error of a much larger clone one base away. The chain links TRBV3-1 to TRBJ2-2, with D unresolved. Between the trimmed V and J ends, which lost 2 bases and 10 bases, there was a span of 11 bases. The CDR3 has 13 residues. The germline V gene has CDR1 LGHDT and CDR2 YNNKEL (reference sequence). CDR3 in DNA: TGTGCCAGCAGCCAAATTGGGTCCGCGGAGCTGTTTTTT. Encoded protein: CASSQIGSAELFF.

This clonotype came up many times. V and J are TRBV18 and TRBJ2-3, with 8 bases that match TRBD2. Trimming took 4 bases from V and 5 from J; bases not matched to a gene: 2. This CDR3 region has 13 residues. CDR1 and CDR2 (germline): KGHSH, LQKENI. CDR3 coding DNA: TGTGCCAGCTCACGCGCGGGAGGAGATACGCAGTATTTT. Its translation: CASSRAGGDTQYF.